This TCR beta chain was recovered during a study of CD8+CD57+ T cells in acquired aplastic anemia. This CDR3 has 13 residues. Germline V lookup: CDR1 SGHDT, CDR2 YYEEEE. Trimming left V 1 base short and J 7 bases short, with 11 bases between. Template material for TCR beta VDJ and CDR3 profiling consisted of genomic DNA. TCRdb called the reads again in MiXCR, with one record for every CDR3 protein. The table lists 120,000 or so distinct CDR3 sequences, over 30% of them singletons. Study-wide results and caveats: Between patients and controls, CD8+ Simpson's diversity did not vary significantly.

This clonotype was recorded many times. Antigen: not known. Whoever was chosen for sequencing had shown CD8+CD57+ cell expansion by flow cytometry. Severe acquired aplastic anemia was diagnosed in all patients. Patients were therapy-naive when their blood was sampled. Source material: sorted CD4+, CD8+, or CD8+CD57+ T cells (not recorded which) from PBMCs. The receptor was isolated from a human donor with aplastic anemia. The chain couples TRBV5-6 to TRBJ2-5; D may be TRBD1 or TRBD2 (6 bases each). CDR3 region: CASSLTGAATQYF. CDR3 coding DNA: TGTGCCAGCAGCTTGACGGGGGCGGCGACCCAGTACTTC.